The 17 T cell receptor beta chains in this list originate from one sample, sequenced in a study of blood T cells in healthy people across ages. Next came a second PCR, run for roughly 6 to 11 cycles, which used a sample-barcoded 5' primer along with a J-beta primer mix. MiXCR, applied by TCRdb to the 5' RACE reads, yields one record per CDR3 protein. The data hold 550,000 to 600,000 distinct CDR3 sequences, with approximately 25% observed a single time. The source material was blood. The receptors shown here come from a woman in her sixties or seventies in good health.

The gene calls are TRBV20-1 and TRBJ2-5; maybe TRBD1 (6 bases). Germline CDR1 DFQATT, CDR2 SNEGSKA (reference sequence). V was cut by 3 bases and J by 6 bases, with 17 bases left in between. CDR3 length equals 14 residues. The CDR3 nucleotides read TGCAGTGCTAGTGTGAGTGGGGGCCTGAAGACCCAGTACTTC. Translating gives CSASVSGGLKTQYF.

The V and J genes are TRBV4-3 and TRBJ2-3, with TRBD2 matching over 12 bases. The germline gives CDR1 LGHNA, CDR2 YSLEER. The J segment lost 2 bases and the V segment lost 1 base, leaving 1 base of the junction unmatched. CDR3 length equals 16 residues. This chain's CDR3 is CASSQGLAGVTDTQYF. DNA for the CDR3: TGCGCCAGCAGCCAAGGACTAGCGGGAGTCACAGATACGCAGTATTTT.

In its sample, this clonotype was seen a few times. This chain links TRBV10-3 with TRBJ1-4; D remains ambiguous. From germline, CDR1 is ENHRY and CDR2 SYGVKD. The CDR3 sequence is 13 residues long. The V end lost 8 bases, the J end lost 8 bases, and 15 bases lay between the germline ends. This CDR3 is CAISRERGEKLFF. CDR3 in DNA: TGTGCCATCTCCCGTGAACGGGGAGAAAAACTGTTTTTT.

This clonotype came up many times. The chain links TRBV12-3 or TRBV12-4 to TRBJ2-7, with D possibly TRBD1 on 6 matching bases. With 3 bases removed from V and 0 bases from J, the gap between germline ends came to 12 bases. This CDR3 is 15 amino acids long. The DNA of the CDR3 is TGTGCCAGCAGTTTTGACAGGAGAAGCTCCTACGAGCAGTACTTC. It yields the protein CASSFDRRSSYEQYF.

This clonotype appeared a few times. The gene calls are TRBV7-3 and TRBJ2-2; tentatively, D is TRBD2 (6 bases). This CDR3 comprises 14 residues. Trimming cost V 8 bases and J 8 bases, with 18 bases left between them. CDR1 is SGHTA and CDR2 is FQGTGA in the germline V gene. The CDR3 DNA follows: TGTGCCAGCTCCCAGCGGGTAGATGGAGGGGAGCTGTTTTTT. It encodes CASSQRVDGGELFF.

This rearrangement joins TRBV6-5 to TRBJ1-2, with TRBD1 as a possible D gene (5 bases). This CDR3 has 14 amino acids. CDR1 and CDR2 from the germline V gene are MNHEY and SVGAGI. V lost 7 bases, J lost 6 bases, and 18 bases lay in between. The CDR3 is CASKTGPGSHGYTF. CDR3 DNA sequence: TGTGCCAGCAAAACGGGGCCAGGGTCCCATGGCTACACCTTC.

The chain joins TRBV18 to TRBJ1-1, with D possibly TRBD1 on 5 matching bases. The V gene's germline CDR1 is KGHSH and CDR2 LQKENI. This CDR3 has 14 amino acids. V lost 1 base and J 7 bases, leaving 13 bases between the germline ends. CDR3 in DNA: TGTGCCAGCTCACCACTCGCAGGGAATGGTGAAGCTTTCTTT. Protein product: CASSPLAGNGEAFF. Variable domain in full (rest from reference TRBV18 and TRBJ1-1): NAGVMQNPRHLVRRRGQEARLRCSPMKGHSHVYWYRQLPEEGLKFMVYLQKENIIDESGMPKERFSAEFPKEGPSILRIQQVVRGDSAAYFCASSPLAGNGEAFFGQGTRLTVV.

This clonotype was seen just once. V gene TRBV11-2 combines with J gene TRBJ2-2, with TRBD2 matching over 10 bases. There are 19 residues in the CDR3. V gave up 2 bases and J gave up 2 bases; unmatched junction bases: 11. Germline lookup yields CDR1 SGHAT and CDR2 FQNNGV. The CDR3 loop reads CASSLKPSGGPLNTGELFF. The CDR3 DNA is TGTGCCAGCAGCTTAAAACCTAGCGGGGGCCCTTTAAACACCGGGGAGCTGTTTTTT. The full variable domain, with the rest looked up from reference TRBV11-2 and TRBJ2-2, is EAGVAQSPRYKIIEKRQSVAFWCNPISGHATLYWYQQILGQGPKLLIQFQNNGVVDDSQLPKDRFSAERLKGVDSTLKIQPAKLEDSAVYLCASSLKPSGGPLNTGELFFGEGSRLTVL.

The chain links TRBV2 to TRBJ1-1, with D perhaps TRBD1 (5 bases). The V end was cut by 7 bases, the J end by 2 bases, with 14 bases between. The germline V gene has CDR1 SNHLY and CDR2 FYNNEI. This CDR3 has 14 amino acids. The CDR3, as DNA: TGTGCCAGCACCAAACTGGGGGGAAACACTGAAGCTTTCTTT. Encoded protein: CASTKLGGNTEAFF.

This clonotype was observed a handful of times. The chain couples TRBV5-1 to TRBJ2-3, with D unresolved. Looked up from germline, CDR1 is SGHRS and CDR2 is YFSETQ. Trimming took off 4 bases at V and 4 bases at J, with 10 bases between the two ends. This CDR3 comprises 13 residues. The CDR3 reads CASSNIRSDTQYF. As DNA, the CDR3 is TGCGCCAGCAGCAATATCCGCTCAGATACGCAGTATTTT. Together with reference TRBV5-1 and TRBJ2-3, the CDR3 gives the full variable domain: KAGVTQTPRYLIKTRGQQVTLSCSPISGHRSVSWYQQTPGQGLQFLFEYFSETQRNKGNFPGRFSGRQFSNSRSEMNVSTLELGDSALYLCASSNIRSDTQYFGPGTRLTVL.

The chain is built from TRBV2 and TRBJ2-1; 10 bases are a match to TRBD2. Losses at the gene ends were 3 bases for V and 0 bases for J; bases not matched to a gene: 2. The CDR3 is 16 amino acids. Germline assignment: CDR1 SNHLY and CDR2 FYNNEI. Written as DNA, the CDR3 is TGTGCCAGCAGTGATCCTAGCGGGAGCTCCTACAATGAGCAGTTCTTC. Translation gives CASSDPSGSSYNEQFF.

This clonotype occurred a few times. Mismatch with germline at one junction end may stem from a read error. This chain uses TRBV29-1 with TRBJ2-5; D not certain. CDR1 and CDR2 (germline): SQVTM, ANQGSEA. The CDR3 contains 10 residues. DNA of the CDR3: TGCAGCGTCCGGAATAATGAGCAGTCCTTC. Amino acid sequence: CSVRNNEQSF.

This clonotype was counted ten times or more. V is TRBV20-1 and J is TRBJ2-7; TRBD2 matches 12 bases. CDR1 is DFQATT and CDR2 is SNEGSKA in the germline V gene (reference sequence). The V and J ends lost 3 bases and 4 bases, in that order; junction bases with no gene match: 10. This CDR3 is 16 amino acids long. CDR3 residues: CSASGLAGGHGYEQYF. CDR3 nucleotide sequence: TGCAGTGCTAGCGGGCTAGCGGGGGGGCACGGTTACGAGCAGTACTTC.

This clonotype was recorded a few times. J is TRBJ2-5 and V is TRBV6-5; the D is unclear. Germline CDR1 and CDR2: MNHEY and SVGAGI. The germline V and J ends were trimmed by 8 bases and 3 bases, with 13 bases remaining between them. The CDR3 runs to 13 residues. Here the CDR3 DNA reads TGTGCCAGCCAGGATGCAGGAAAAGAGACCCAGTACTTC. Its translation is CASQDAGKETQYF.

V gene TRBV5-1 combines with J gene TRBJ2-5; D might be TRBD1 (6 bases). This CDR3 has 14 amino acids. The germline gives CDR1 SGHRS, CDR2 YFSETQ. V was clipped by 3 bases and J by 4 bases, with 13 bases between them. The CDR3 DNA follows: TGCGCCAGCAGCTCGGGCAGCAGGGGAGAGACCCAGTACTTC. Translated: CASSSGSRGETQYF. Using reference TRBV5-1 and TRBJ2-5 for the parts outside the CDR3, the full variable domain is KAGVTQTPRYLIKTRGQQVTLSCSPISGHRSVSWYQQTPGQGLQFLFEYFSETQRNKGNFPGRFSGRQFSNSRSEMNVSTLELGDSALYLCASSSGSRGETQYFGPGTRLLVL.

This clonotype was counted once. The chain has TRBV9 and TRBJ2-1; D is undetermined. Germline CDR1 is SGDLS and CDR2 is YYNGEE. The CDR3 runs 15 residues. V dropped 3 bases and J dropped 6 bases, with 16 bases sitting between them. CDR3 in amino acids: CASSALGWLSNEQFF. CDR3 nucleotide sequence: TGTGCCAGCAGCGCCTTAGGGTGGCTAAGCAATGAGCAGTTCTTC.

The chain employs TRBV24-1 and TRBJ1-4, with D possibly being TRBD1 (6 bases). Trimming left V 4 bases short and J 6 bases short, with 11 bases between. CDR1 KGHDR and CDR2 SFDVKD come from the germline V gene. The CDR3 is 14 amino acids. CDR3 amino acids: CATSDGKGDEKLFF. CDR3 nucleotide sequence: TGTGCCACCAGTGACGGGAAGGGGGATGAAAAACTGTTTTTT.